A single T cell receptor (beta chain) is shown here with its context. Its antigen is not known. The study ran its PCR with 60 Vbeta and 13 Jbeta primers. Method: immunoSEQ multiplex PCR; TCRdb's copy keeps in-frame clones and lacks some. Counted here are about 190,000 clones, just under 75% occurring once; the ten biggest clones make up 2.5% to 3.5%. The record originates from a study of cytomegalovirus exposure and HLA in healthy donors. Though nominally healthy at sampling, donors likely had unrecorded immune exposures. The CDR3 contains 16 residues. V was clipped by 4 bases and J by 1 base; unmatched bases: 5. CDR1 is SGHVS, CDR2 FNYEAQ, per germline. Points from the study as a whole: CMV serostatus alone was available as immune exposure information. As a later analysis revealed, most CMV-associated TCR beta chains appeared HLA-restricted. Later analysis indicated greater clonal expansion among HLA-associated TCR beta chains than among equally common other chains.

The TCR originated in a woman younger than 45 in good health and CMV-seropositive. The rearrangement links TRBV7-6 to TRBJ1-3; 9 positions agree with TRBD1. The source material was PBMCs. The CDR3 reads CASSSKGTGSGNTIYF. Written as DNA, the CDR3 is TGTGCCAGCAGCTCCAAGGGGACAGGGTCTGGAAACACCATATATTTT.